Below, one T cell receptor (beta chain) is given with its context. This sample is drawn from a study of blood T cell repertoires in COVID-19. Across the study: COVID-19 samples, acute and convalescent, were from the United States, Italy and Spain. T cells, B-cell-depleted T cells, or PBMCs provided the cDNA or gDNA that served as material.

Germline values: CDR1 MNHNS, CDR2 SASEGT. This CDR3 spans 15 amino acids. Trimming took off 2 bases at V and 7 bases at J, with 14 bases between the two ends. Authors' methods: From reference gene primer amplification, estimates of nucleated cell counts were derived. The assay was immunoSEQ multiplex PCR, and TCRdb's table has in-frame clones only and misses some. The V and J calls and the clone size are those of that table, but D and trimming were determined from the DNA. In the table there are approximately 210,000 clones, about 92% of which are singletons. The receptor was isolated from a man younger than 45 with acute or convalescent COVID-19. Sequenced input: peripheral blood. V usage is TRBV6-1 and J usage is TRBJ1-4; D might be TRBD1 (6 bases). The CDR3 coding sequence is TGTGCCAGCAGTGAACTCAGGGGCGCGGGTGAAAAACTGTTTTTT. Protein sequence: CASSELRGAGEKLFF.